What follows is one T cell receptor beta chain and its context. The CDR3 loop spans 15 amino acids. Germline V lookup: CDR1 KGHSH, CDR2 LQKENI. V was clipped by 4 bases and J by 7 bases; unmatched bases: 7. In the original processing: It was from reference gene primer amplification that nucleated cell counts were estimated. Only in-frame clones appear in the TCRdb table, and some are missing; sequencing was by immunoSEQ multiplex PCR. V and J calls and clone size follow that table, whereas D and trimming were derived from the DNA. The data show over 250,000 clones, about 80% seen once. These data originate in a study of blood T cell repertoires in COVID-19. At the level of the study: From the United States, Italy and Spain came samples of acute and convalescent COVID-19. Sample material is recorded as cDNA or gDNA derived from T cells, B-cell-depleted T cells, or PBMCs.

The receptor's source is a woman between 50 and 59 years old who had recovered from COVID-19. The sequenced sample was peripheral blood. The chain has TRBV18 and TRBJ1-2; 12 bases fit TRBD1. The CDR3 protein is CASSLIRDRGLGYTF. In DNA, the CDR3 is TGTGCCAGCTCACTCATCCGGGACAGGGGGCTTGGCTACACCTTC.